The text below deals with one TCR beta chain. This clonotype was found a few times. Its antigen specificity is not known. One base away there is no much larger clone; base qualities are not given. Libraries were built with RT-PCR. The reads were generated on an Illumina HiSeq 2500. In TCRdb, the public reads were trimmed at Q25 with fastp and aligned with MiXCR, with productive beta chains retained. Merged by CDR3 protein, the rows form single entries marked with the most common genes and DNA. This sample comprises 650,000 to 700,000 distinct CDR3 sequences, less than 20% of them detected only once. Jointly, the top ten make up roughly 11% of the sample. Reading the germline V gene (reference sequence) gives CDR1 DFQATT and CDR2 SNEGSKA. The germline V and J ends show losses of 0 bases and 7 bases respectively, and no gene match explains 6 bases of the junction. The CDR3 measures 14 amino acids from cysteine to phenylalanine. The sequence is cut down to CDR3 DNA, 42 bases in frame from base 1.

The data are from a study of response to subunit inactivated influenza vaccine (dated 2018 in TCRdb). With respect to the entire study: Deep quantitative profiling of the T cell receptor repertoire was used in the study to follow responses to a trivalent subunit inactivated influenza vaccine. Beyond this particular receptor, the publication reports: It was suggested by the authors that each seasonal influenza vaccination may recruit only a limited number of new T cells.

This receptor was identified in a man between 50 and 59 years old who received an inactivated influenza vaccine. Donor details come from another sample of the same person, matched by shared clones. Here the sequenced sample was PBMCs from blood, taken approximately 12 days after vaccination. The rearrangement joined TRBV20-1 to TRBJ2-1, with 7 central nucleotides matching TRBD2. The nucleotide sequence is given as TGCAGTGCTAGAGATGCGGGGGAGCTTAATGAGCAGTTCTTC. Its protein is CSARDAGELNEQFF.